The TCR beta chain under discussion was sequenced for a study of cytomegalovirus exposure and HLA in healthy donors. The donors, nominally healthy at sampling, likely had unrecorded immune exposures. On this clone itself: Its antigen is not identified.

Researchers ran the PCR with 60 Vbeta and 13 Jbeta primers. Repertoires were generated with immunoSEQ multiplex PCR, while TCRdb's copy carries only in-frame clones and drops some. The sample consists of 150,000 or so clones, approximately 80% of them appearing once. Study-level results: In an earlier analysis, about 87% or about 30%: the productive usage of most TCR beta V segments. Some V segments, including TRBV6-2 and TRBV6-3, were excluded as indistinguishable. Several of the most significant clusters appeared, in a later analysis, to be linked to common viral pathogens.

Unmatched junction bases numbered 11, after V lost 6 bases and J lost 4 bases. Looked up from germline, CDR1 is ENHRY and CDR2 is SYGVKD. CDR3 length equals 15 residues. The sequence came from a man aged 25 to 45 in good health and CMV-seropositive. The rearrangement uses TRBV10-3 and TRBJ1-1; TRBD1 agrees at 7 bases. Input material: PBMCs. The CDR3 loop reads CAIREGTAVSTEAFF. CDR3 in DNA: TGTGCCATCAGGGAAGGGACAGCAGTTTCCACTGAAGCTTTCTTT.